What follows are 10 T cell receptor beta chains derived from one specimen sequenced in a study of Ad26.COV2.S vaccination and SARS-CoV-2 variants. Using immunoSEQ multiplex PCR, the repertoire was profiled, and TCRdb retains in-frame clones only, with some absent. The sample shows roughly 700,000 clones, 89% of them seen only once. The treatment: some 19 received Ad26.COV2.S at low or high dose, single or two shots; 5 received placebo; per-sample allocation not given. Sampling was done on day 63 after the first vaccine or placebo injection. Sequencing was performed on peripheral blood, taken in a trial of Ad26.COV2.S vaccine versus placebo. The receptor set was obtained from a person between 18 and 59 years old who received the Ad26.COV2.S COVID-19 vaccine or a placebo.

The J gene is TRBJ2-7, the V gene TRBV12-5; possible D gene TRBD2, 6 bases. The germline CDR1 and CDR2 sequences are LGHNT and FRNRAP. The V gene lost 2 bases and the J gene lost 4 bases, with 12 bases spanning the gap. This CDR3 has 14 amino acids. The CDR3 here is CASGLSGGAYEQYF. CDR3 coding DNA: TGTGCTAGTGGTTTGTCCGGCGGGGCATACGAGCAGTACTTC. Full variable domain (missing parts from reference TRBV12-5 and TRBJ2-7): DARVTQTPRHKVTEMGQEVTMRCQPILGHNTVFWYRQTMMQGLELLAYFRNRAPLDDSGMPKDRFSAEMPDATLATLKIQPSEPRDSAVYFCASGLSGGAYEQYFGPGTRLTVT.

This clone was counted a few times. J is TRBJ1-1 and V is TRBV27; maybe TRBD1 (6 bases). The CDR3 runs to 14 residues. Germline-derived CDR1 and CDR2 are MNHEY and SMNVEV (reference sequence). V was clipped by 4 bases and J by 6 bases, with 15 bases between them. CDR3 protein: CASSWSSGAAEAFF. The CDR3 nucleotides read TGTGCCAGCAGTTGGTCCTCGGGGGCGGCTGAAGCTTTCTTT.

This clone is a singleton in its sample. The chain carries TRBV18 and TRBJ1-1; D gene ambiguous. This CDR3 spans 12 amino acids. CDR1 is KGHSH and CDR2 is LQKENI in the germline V gene. The V end lost 3 bases, the J end lost 7 bases, and 9 bases lay between the germline ends. For the CDR3, the DNA is TGTGCCAGCTCACCTGACATATTTGAAGCTTTCTTT. Its protein product is CASSPDIFEAFF.

This sequence joins TRBV6-5 and TRBJ1-1, with 12 bases matching TRBD1. Germline lookup yields CDR1 MNHEY and CDR2 SVGAGI. The CDR3 totals 13 residues. V lost 5 bases, J lost 11 bases, and 6 bases stayed unmatched. The CDR3 sequence is CASSQGQGASAFF. CDR3 DNA sequence: TGTGCCAGCAGTCAGGGACAGGGGGCTTCTGCTTTCTTT.

J is TRBJ2-2 and V is TRBV6-4, with 9 positions matching TRBD2. This CDR3 is 16 amino acids long. V dropped 6 bases and J dropped 2; count of bases not matched to a gene: 7. Germline values: CDR1 MRHNA, CDR2 SNTAGT. The CDR3 DNA follows: TGTGCCAGCAGCGAGTCCGGGACTAGCAACACCGGGGAGCTGTTTTTT. This encodes CASSESGTSNTGELFF.

The chain combines TRBV30 with TRBJ2-1; 7 bases line up with TRBD1. With 2 bases clipped from V and 3 bases from J, the junction kept 7 bases outside the gene matches. CDR1 and CDR2 from the germline V gene are GTSNPN and SVGIG (reference sequence). This CDR3 spans 15 amino acids. The CDR3 DNA sequence: TGTGCCTGGAGTATAGGGTCAGGGGGCTACAATGAGCAGTTCTTC. Translation gives CAWSIGSGGYNEQFF.

The chain is built from TRBV5-4 and TRBJ2-1, with a possible D match to TRBD1 (6 bases). The CDR3 loop spans 14 amino acids. Germline assignment: CDR1 SGHNT and CDR2 YYREEE (reference sequence). V dropped 4 bases and J dropped 5 bases, with 13 bases sitting between them. The CDR3, as DNA: TGTGCCAGCAGCACCCGACAGGTTAACAATGAGCAGTTCTTC. Protein product: CASSTRQVNNEQFF.

V is TRBV5-1 and J is TRBJ1-2; 9 bases map to TRBD1. The germline V gene encodes CDR1 SGHRS and CDR2 YFSETQ. V was clipped by 4 bases and J by 6 bases; unmatched bases: 1. The CDR3 runs to 12 residues. The CDR3 spells CASSGQGNGYTF. As DNA, the CDR3 is TGCGCCAGCAGCGGACAGGGGAATGGCTACACCTTC.

The J gene is TRBJ2-5, the V gene TRBV2; D is possibly TRBD2 (5 bases). The V end lost 8 bases, the J end lost 1 base, and 5 bases lay between the germline ends. The CDR3 is 11 residues long. CDR1 is SNHLY, CDR2 FYNNEI, per germline. The CDR3 region is CASLAQETQYF. For the CDR3, the DNA is TGTGCCAGCCTAGCCCAAGAGACCCAGTACTTC. Supplemented by reference TRBV2 and TRBJ2-5, the full variable domain reads EPEVTQTPSHQVTQMGQEVILRCVPISNHLYFYWYRQILGQKVEFLVSFYNNEISEKSEIFDDQFSVERPDGSNFTLKIRSTKLEDSAMYFCASLAQETQYFGPGTRLLVL.

This clone was picked up one time. In DNA form, the CDR3 reads TGTGCCAGCAGCCCCCGTGGGGCTAGCGGCTACAATGAGCAGTTCTTC. Amino acid sequence: CASSPRGASGYNEQFF. The chain recombines TRBV7-6 with TRBJ2-1, with 7 bases matching TRBD2. V dropped 5 bases and J dropped 3; count of bases not matched to a gene: 10. The germline V gene encodes CDR1 SGHVS and CDR2 FNYEAQ. This CDR3 region has 16 residues.